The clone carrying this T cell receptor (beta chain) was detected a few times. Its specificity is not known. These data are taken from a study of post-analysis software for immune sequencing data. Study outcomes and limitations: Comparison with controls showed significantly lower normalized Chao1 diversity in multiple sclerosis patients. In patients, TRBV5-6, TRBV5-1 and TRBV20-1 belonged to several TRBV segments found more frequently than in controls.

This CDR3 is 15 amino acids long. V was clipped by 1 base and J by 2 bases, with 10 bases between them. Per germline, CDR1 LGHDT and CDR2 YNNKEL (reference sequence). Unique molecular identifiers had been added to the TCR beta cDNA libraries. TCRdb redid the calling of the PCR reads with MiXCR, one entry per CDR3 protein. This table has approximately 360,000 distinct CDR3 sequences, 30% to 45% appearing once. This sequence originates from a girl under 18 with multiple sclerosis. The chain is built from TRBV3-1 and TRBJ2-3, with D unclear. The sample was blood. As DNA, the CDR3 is TGTGCCAGCAGCCAAGCTACGGCTATCACAGATACGCAGTATTTT. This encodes CASSQATAITDTQYF.